The next 3 T cell receptor beta chains were all read from a single sample in a study of T-cell memory formation after mild COVID-19. TCRdb itself ran the 5' RACE reads through MiXCR, one entry per CDR3 protein. This sample has more than 150,000 distinct CDR3 sequences; under 20% occur once, and the top ten carry roughly 3.9%. The sample taken for sequencing was PBMCs or a T cell subset sorted from them (not recorded which). The origin of the receptors is a man younger than 30 who had mild COVID-19 (a few samples of this study predate the infection). Cell type and time point are not known.

This clonotype showed up just a few times. The V gene is TRBV29-1, the J gene TRBJ1-2; D perhaps matches TRBD1 (5 bases). This CDR3 region has 13 residues. V lost 3 bases and J 4 bases, leaving 12 bases between the germline ends. CDR1 is SQVTM, CDR2 ANQGSEA, per germline. The CDR3 loop is CSVDGAGSYGYTF. CDR3 DNA: TGCAGCGTTGACGGGGCAGGGAGCTATGGCTACACCTTC.

As DNA, the CDR3 is TGTGCCACCAGTGCCAGGGCAGGGGAAAAACTGTTTTTT. Translation gives CATSARAGEKLFF. The genes are TRBV24-1 and TRBJ1-4; D is possibly TRBD1 (5 bases). The germline CDR1 and CDR2 sequences are KGHDR and SFDVKD. V was pared by 5 bases and J by 8 bases, with 11 bases between. This CDR3 region has 13 residues.

This clonotype was seen a few times. The chain is built from TRBV20-1 and TRBJ2-7, with 11 bases that match TRBD2. The germline gives CDR1 DFQATT, CDR2 SNEGSKA (reference sequence). The CDR3 consists of 11 residues. In nucleotides, the CDR3 is TGCAGAGGACTAGCGGGCTACGAGCAGTACTTC. This translates into CRGLAGYEQYF.